Listed here are 10 T cell receptor beta chains from one sample, sequenced in a study of response to subunit inactivated influenza vaccine. TCRdb re-analysed the RT-PCR reads in MiXCR, keeping a single row per CDR3 protein. This sample has more than 150,000 distinct CDR3 sequences, with over 8.5% found just once. This specimen was CD8+ T cells sorted from PBMCs, taken around 25 months after vaccination. The receptors were gathered from a man between 50 and 75 years old who received an inactivated influenza vaccine.

J is TRBJ2-1 and V is TRBV7-6, with 9 bases that match TRBD2. V lost 1 base and J lost 1; bases outside the gene matches: 11. From germline, CDR1 is SGHVS and CDR2 FNYEAQ. The CDR3 runs to 19 residues. CDR3 in DNA: TGTGCCAGCAGCTTAGAATGGTCTAGCGGGACAGTTTCCTACAATGAGCAGTTCTTC. Protein: CASSLEWSSGTVSYNEQFF.

The rearrangement joins TRBV20-1 to TRBJ2-5, with a possible D match to TRBD2 (6 bases). With 0 bases removed from V and 1 base from J, the gap between germline ends came to 21 bases. Germline lookup yields CDR1 DFQATT and CDR2 SNEGSKA (reference sequence). The CDR3 length is 18 residues. CDR3 DNA sequence: TGCAGTGCTAGAGATCGTTGGCGGGACGCCGGATTCCAAGAGACCCAGTACTTC. Its translation is CSARDRWRDAGFQETQYF.

This clonotype showed up just a few times. The V gene is TRBV27, the J gene TRBJ2-7; 9 bases align to TRBD2. V was pared by 6 bases and J by 2 bases, with 8 bases of the junction left unmatched. Germline CDR1 and CDR2: MNHEY and SMNVEV (reference sequence). This CDR3 contains 15 residues. The CDR3 coding sequence is TGTGCCAGCAGGCCGCTAGCGGGATCAACCTACGAGCAGTACTTC. Translating it yields CASRPLAGSTYEQYF.

This chain links TRBV27 with TRBJ2-1, with 9 bases lining up with TRBD2. This CDR3 contains 16 residues. Per the germline V gene, CDR1 is MNHEY and CDR2 is SMNVEV (reference sequence). V shed 5 bases and J 4 bases; nucleotides not matched to a gene: 9. DNA of the CDR3: TGTGCCAGCAGTCGAGGTACAGCGGGAGGTTACAATGAGCAGTTCTTC. As protein: CASSRGTAGGYNEQFF.

This clonotype was observed a handful of times. This sequence joins TRBV7-2 and TRBJ2-1; TRBD1 matches at 7 bases. The CDR3 sequence is 15 residues long. CDR1 and CDR2 from the germline V gene are SGHTA and FQGNSA. The junction had 11 bases not matched to a gene; V was cut back by 5 bases and J by 7 bases. The CDR3 DNA reads TGTGCCAGCAGCCCCCCCACAGGGGCCTGGAATGAGCAGTTCTTC. It specifies CASSPPTGAWNEQFF.

CDR3 in amino acids: CAITGGETGYTF. CDR3 nucleotides: TGTGCCATCACTGGGGGCGAGACTGGCTACACCTTC. The J gene is TRBJ1-2, the V gene TRBV10-3, with D tentatively TRBD1 (6 bases). Trimming took off 7 bases at V and 7 bases at J, with 13 bases between the two ends. This CDR3 has 12 residues. Germline CDR1 and CDR2: ENHRY and SYGVKD.

This clonotype was detected a few times. The chain is built from TRBV10-3 and TRBJ2-1, with D possibly being TRBD1 (6 bases). Trimming left V 3 bases short and J 4 bases short, with 19 bases between. The CDR3 is made up of 17 amino acids. Germline V gene sequence: CDR1 ENHRY, CDR2 SYGVKD. The CDR3 here is CAISDIAPWGTYNEQFF. The CDR3, as DNA: TGTGCCATCAGTGATATTGCTCCGTGGGGGACATACAATGAGCAGTTCTTC.

The table lists this clonotype with a count of one. The V and J genes are TRBV3-1 and TRBJ2-3; 8 positions match TRBD2. V trimming: 8 bases; J trimming: 2 bases; junction bases outside the gene matches: 6. The CDR3 consists of 14 residues. CDR1 LGHDT and CDR2 YNNKEL come from the germline V gene (reference sequence). CDR3 nucleotides: TGTGCCAGCGTCGACGGGGGGGCCACAGATACGCAGTATTTT. It specifies CASVDGGATDTQYF.

This clonotype showed up just a few times. The chain links TRBV28 to TRBJ2-7; maybe TRBD1 (6 bases). The V gene's germline CDR1 is MDHEN and CDR2 SYDVKM. This CDR3 comprises 17 residues. Trimming took off 3 bases at V and 1 base at J, with 19 bases between the two ends. The CDR3 sequence: CASSFASSPGASYEQYF. Here the CDR3 DNA reads TGTGCCAGCAGTTTTGCTTCCTCTCCAGGGGCTTCCTACGAGCAGTACTTC.

This sequence joins TRBV2 and TRBJ1-2; D perhaps matches TRBD1 (5 bases). The CDR3 consists of 16 residues. Germline V CDR1 and CDR2: SNHLY, FYNNEI. The ends were cut back, 4 bases at V and 4 bases at J, with 19 bases in the middle. CDR3 sequence (DNA): TGTGCCAGCAGTGGGCCTCGGGACGGGCGTACCTATGGCTACACCTTC. This codes for CASSGPRDGRTYGYTF. Full variable domain (rest looked up from reference TRBV2 and TRBJ1-2): EPEVTQTPSHQVTQMGQEVILRCVPISNHLYFYWYRQILGQKVEFLVSFYNNEISEKSEIFDDQFSVERPDGSNFTLKIRSTKLEDSAMYFCASSGPRDGRTYGYTFGSGTRLTVV.